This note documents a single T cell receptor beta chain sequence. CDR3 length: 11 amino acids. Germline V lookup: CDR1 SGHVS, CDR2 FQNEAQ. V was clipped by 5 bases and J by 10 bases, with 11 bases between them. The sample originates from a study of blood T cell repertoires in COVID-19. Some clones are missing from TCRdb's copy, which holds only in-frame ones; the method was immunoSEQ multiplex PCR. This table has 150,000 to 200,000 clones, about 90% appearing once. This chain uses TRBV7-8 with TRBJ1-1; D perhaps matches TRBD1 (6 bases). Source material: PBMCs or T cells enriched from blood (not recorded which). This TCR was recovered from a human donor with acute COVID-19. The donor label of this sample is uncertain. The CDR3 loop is CASSLQGRAFF. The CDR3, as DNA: TGTGCCAGCAGCCTACAGGGACGAGCTTTCTTT.